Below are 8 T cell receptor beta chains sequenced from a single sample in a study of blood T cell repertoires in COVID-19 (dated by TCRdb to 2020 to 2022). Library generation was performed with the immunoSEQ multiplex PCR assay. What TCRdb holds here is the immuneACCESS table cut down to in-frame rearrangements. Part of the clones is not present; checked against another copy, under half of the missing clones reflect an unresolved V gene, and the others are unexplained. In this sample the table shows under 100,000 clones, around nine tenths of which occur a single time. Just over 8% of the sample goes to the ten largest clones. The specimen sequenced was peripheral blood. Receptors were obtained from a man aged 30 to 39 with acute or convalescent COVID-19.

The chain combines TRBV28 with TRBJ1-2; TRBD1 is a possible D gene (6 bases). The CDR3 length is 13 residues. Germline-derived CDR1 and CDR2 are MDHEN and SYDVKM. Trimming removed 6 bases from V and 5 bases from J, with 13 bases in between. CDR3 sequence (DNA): TGTGCCAGCAGCTTGGACAGACCATATGGCTACACCTTC. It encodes CASSLDRPYGYTF.

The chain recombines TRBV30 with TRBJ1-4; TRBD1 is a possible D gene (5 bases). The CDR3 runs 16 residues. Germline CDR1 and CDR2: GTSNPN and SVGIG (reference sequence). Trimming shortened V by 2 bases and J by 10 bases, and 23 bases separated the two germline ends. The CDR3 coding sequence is TGTGCCTGGAGTCCGCTACGCGCCGCCCTTCAGGGAAAACTGTTTTTT. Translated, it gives CAWSPLRAALQGKLFF.

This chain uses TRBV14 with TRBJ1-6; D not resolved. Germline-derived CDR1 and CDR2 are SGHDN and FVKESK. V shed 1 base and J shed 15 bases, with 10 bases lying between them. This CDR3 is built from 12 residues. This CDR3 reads CASSQVARYLHF. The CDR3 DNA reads TGTGCCAGCAGCCAAGTTGCACGCTACCTCCACTTT.

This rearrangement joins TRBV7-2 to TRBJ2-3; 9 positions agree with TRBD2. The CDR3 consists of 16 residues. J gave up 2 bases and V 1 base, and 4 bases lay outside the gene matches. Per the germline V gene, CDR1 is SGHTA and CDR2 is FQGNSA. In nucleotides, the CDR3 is TGTGCCAGCAGCTTAGGGGTAGCGGGAGCCACAGATACGCAGTATTTT. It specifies CASSLGVAGATDTQYF.

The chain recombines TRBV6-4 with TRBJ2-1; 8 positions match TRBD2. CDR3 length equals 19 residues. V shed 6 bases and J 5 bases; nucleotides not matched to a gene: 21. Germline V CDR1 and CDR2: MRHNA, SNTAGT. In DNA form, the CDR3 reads TGTGCCAGCAGCGCTAATCCAGTGGTGGGGACTAGAAACCACAATGAGCAGTTCTTC. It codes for CASSANPVVGTRNHNEQFF.

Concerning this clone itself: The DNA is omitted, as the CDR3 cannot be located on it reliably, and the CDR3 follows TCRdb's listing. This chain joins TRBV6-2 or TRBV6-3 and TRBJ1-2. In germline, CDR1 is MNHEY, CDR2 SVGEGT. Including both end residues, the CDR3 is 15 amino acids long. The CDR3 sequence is CASSTSSGGNYGYTF.

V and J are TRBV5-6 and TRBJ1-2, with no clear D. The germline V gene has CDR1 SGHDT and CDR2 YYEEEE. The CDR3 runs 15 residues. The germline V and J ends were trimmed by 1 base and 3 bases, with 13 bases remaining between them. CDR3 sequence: CASSLRAPGYYGYTF. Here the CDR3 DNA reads TGTGCCAGCAGCTTGAGGGCCCCGGGGTACTATGGCTACACCTTC.

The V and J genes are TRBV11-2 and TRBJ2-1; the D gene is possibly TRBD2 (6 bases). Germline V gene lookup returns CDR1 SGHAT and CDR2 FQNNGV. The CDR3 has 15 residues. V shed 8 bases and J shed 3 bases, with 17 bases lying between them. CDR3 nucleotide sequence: TGTGCCAGCCGCACGTGGGGAGGCCTCTACAATGAGCAGTTCTTC. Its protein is CASRTWGGLYNEQFF.